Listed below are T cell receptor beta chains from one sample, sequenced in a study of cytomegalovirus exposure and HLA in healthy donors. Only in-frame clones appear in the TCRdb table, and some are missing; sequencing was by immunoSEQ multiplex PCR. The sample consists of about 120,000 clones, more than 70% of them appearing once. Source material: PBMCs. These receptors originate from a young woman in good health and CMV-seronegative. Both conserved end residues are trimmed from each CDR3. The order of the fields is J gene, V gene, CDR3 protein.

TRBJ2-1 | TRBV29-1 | SVYLADGNNEQF
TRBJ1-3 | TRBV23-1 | ASSQTGPPGDTIY
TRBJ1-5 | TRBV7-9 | ASSLARGSQPQH
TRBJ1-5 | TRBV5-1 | ASSLSGGSHQPQH
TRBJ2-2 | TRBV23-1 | ASSAPRRICVGELF
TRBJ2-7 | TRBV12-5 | ASGLGQGREQY
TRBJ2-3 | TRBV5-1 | ASSQRETGTDTQY
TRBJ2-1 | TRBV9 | ASSVRLAGAYNEQF
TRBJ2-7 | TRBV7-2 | ASSLRTGMDYEQY
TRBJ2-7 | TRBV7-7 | ASSPVRGYEQY
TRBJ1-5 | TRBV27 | ASSILPGQPQH
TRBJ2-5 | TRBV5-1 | ASSSLGTGGETQY
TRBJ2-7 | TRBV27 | ASSFRTGSTYEQY
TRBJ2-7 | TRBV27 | ASSRTSPRYEQY
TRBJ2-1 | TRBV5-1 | ASSLGLAAVNEQF
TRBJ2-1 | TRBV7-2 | ASSLLDGGSQQF
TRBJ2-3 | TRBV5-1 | ASSLAQGLGDTQY
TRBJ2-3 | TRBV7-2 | ASTGLAGGTSTDTQY
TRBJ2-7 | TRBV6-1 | ASTDREAYEQY
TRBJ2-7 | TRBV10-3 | AIRRTSGSSYEQY
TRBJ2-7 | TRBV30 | AWSVSRVSEQY
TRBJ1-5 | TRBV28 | ASSLLPGHQLNQPQH
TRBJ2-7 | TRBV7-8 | ASSLKTGGTYEQY